This TCR beta chain was recovered during a study of blood T cell repertoires in COVID-19. In the study overall: The United States, Italy and Spain provided the acute and convalescent COVID-19 samples. PBMCs, B-cell-depleted T cells, or T cells provided the cDNA or gDNA that made up the material.

Methods used by the authors: Using reference gene primer amplification, nucleated cell counts were estimated. Libraries were prepared by immunoSEQ multiplex PCR; TCRdb keeps only in-frame clonotypes and omits some of them. V, J and clone size derive from that table, while D and trimming were established from the DNA sequence. The table includes some 85,000 clones, around three quarters detected once. Germline V CDR1 and CDR2: SGHTA, FQGNSA. The V gene end was trimmed by 1 base and the J gene end by 0 bases; junction bases not matched to a gene: 8. CDR3 size: 17 residues. This clone appeared a few times.

Sequencing was performed on peripheral blood. The V and J genes are TRBV7-2 and TRBJ2-7; 8 nucleotides agree with TRBD1. The receptor comes from a woman over 75 with active or convalescent COVID-19. The DNA of the CDR3 is TGTGCCAGCAGCTTAGGAAAACCGGGACAGGTCTCCTACGAGCAGTACTTC. This codes for CASSLGKPGQVSYEQYF.